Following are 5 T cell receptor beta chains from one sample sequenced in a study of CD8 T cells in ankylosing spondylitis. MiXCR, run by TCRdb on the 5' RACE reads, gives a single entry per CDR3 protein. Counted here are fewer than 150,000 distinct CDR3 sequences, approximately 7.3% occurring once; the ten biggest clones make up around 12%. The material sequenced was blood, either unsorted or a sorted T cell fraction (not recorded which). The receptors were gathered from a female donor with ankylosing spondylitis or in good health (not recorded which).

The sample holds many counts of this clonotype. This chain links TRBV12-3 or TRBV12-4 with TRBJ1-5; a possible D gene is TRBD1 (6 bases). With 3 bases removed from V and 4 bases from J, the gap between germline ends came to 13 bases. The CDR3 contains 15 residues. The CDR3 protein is CASSFSQGRNQPQHF. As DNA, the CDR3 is TGTGCCAGCAGTTTTTCTCAGGGGAGGAATCAGCCCCAGCATTTT.

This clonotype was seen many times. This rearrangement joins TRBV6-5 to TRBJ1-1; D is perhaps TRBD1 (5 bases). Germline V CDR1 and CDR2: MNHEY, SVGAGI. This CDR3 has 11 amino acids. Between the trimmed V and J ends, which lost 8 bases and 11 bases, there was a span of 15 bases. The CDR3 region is CASGEGASAFF. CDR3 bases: TGTGCCAGCGGGGAAGGGGCCTCGGCTTTCTTT.

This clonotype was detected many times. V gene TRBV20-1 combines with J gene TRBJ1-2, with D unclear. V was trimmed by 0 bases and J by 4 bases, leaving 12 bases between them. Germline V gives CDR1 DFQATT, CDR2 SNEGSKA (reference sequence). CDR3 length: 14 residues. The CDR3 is CSARDPVSPYGYTF. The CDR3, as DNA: TGCAGTGCTAGAGATCCGGTCAGTCCCTATGGCTACACCTTC.

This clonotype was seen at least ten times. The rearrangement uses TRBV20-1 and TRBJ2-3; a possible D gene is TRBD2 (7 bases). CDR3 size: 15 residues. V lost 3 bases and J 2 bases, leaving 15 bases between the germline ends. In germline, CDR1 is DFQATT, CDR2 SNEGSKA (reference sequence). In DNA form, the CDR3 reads TGCAGTGCTAGTCTCCCCGGGGGGCACACAGATACGCAGTATTTT. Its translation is CSASLPGGHTDTQYF.

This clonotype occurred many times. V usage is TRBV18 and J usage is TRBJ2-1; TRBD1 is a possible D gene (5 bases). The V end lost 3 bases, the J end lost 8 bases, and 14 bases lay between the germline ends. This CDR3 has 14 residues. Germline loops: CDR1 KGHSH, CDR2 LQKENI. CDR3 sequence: CASSPIGRVHEQFF. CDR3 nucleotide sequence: TGTGCCAGCTCACCTATCGGCAGGGTCCATGAGCAGTTCTTC.